The 30 T cell receptor beta chains below come from one sample, sequenced in a study of T-cell reconstitution after alpha-beta-depleted transplantation in children. Unique molecular identifiers were incorporated when the TCRbeta library was constructed. TCRdb processed the PCR reads anew with MiXCR; each CDR3 protein has one entry. The sample has 540,000 or so distinct CDR3 sequences, 20% to 25% seen once. Sequencing used PBMCs, mostly from graft donor cells, obtained 360 days after TCRalphabeta/CD19-depleted stem cell transplant. These receptor sequences come from a boy younger than two who had a stem cell transplant for acute myeloid leukemia, so the T cells may come from the graft donor.

This clonotype was picked up many times. The V call is TRBV20-1, the J call TRBJ2-7, with TRBD2 matching 11 bases. The CDR3 runs to 15 residues. V lost 0 bases, J lost 2 bases, and 3 bases stayed unmatched. Per germline, CDR1 DFQATT and CDR2 SNEGSKA (reference sequence). CDR3: CSARERLAGTYEQYV. The CDR3 region has the DNA TGCAGTGCTAGAGAACGACTAGCGGGGACCTACGAGCAGTACGTC.

This rearrangement joins TRBV7-2 to TRBJ2-7; maybe TRBD1 (5 bases). With 1 base removed from V and 2 bases from J, the gap between germline ends came to 9 bases. The germline CDR1 and CDR2 sequences are SGHTA and FQGNSA. The CDR3 runs to 14 residues. The CDR3, as DNA: TGTGCCAGCAGCTTAGAGGCAGGGACCTACGAGCAGTACTTC. Its protein is CASSLEAGTYEQYF.

This clonotype was counted ten times or more. V gene TRBV12-3 or TRBV12-4 combines with J gene TRBJ2-1; a weak D match, TRBD2 (6 bases). The CDR3 covers 17 residues. Trimming cost V 2 bases and J 0 bases, with 14 bases left between them. Written as DNA, the CDR3 is TGTGCCAGCAGTTTATATGACGGGGGTATCTCCTACAATGAGCAGTTCTTC. This translates into CASSLYDGGISYNEQFF.

In its sample, this clonotype was seen a few times. The rearrangement links TRBV20-1 to TRBJ1-1, with D unresolved. The germline gives CDR1 DFQATT, CDR2 SNEGSKA (reference sequence). Trimming left V 3 bases short and J 1 base short, with 9 bases between. The CDR3 length is 13 residues. CDR3 sequence (DNA): TGCAGTGCTAGGAGGCCCCAGAACACTGAAGCTTTCTTT. Translation: CSARRPQNTEAFF.

There are a few counts of this clonotype. This chain connects TRBV20-1 to TRBJ2-7, with TRBD2 identical over 8 bases. The CDR3 is made up of 12 amino acids. V lost 1 base and J lost 12; bases outside the gene matches: 8. Per germline, CDR1 DFQATT and CDR2 SNEGSKA (reference sequence). The CDR3 region is CSARGLGLAAYV. DNA for the CDR3: TGCAGTGCTAGAGGGCTAGGACTAGCCGCGTACGTC.

The rearrangement links TRBV11-3 to TRBJ2-1; 9 bases align to TRBD2. The CDR3 runs 16 residues. Germline V gives CDR1 SGHNT, CDR2 YENEEA. Trimming at V came to 5 bases and at J to 4 bases, leaving 9 bases not matched to a gene. The CDR3 DNA reads TGTGCCAGCAGCCGCTTTGGAGCGGGGGGTTACAATGAGCAGTTCTTC. Its translation is CASSRFGAGGYNEQFF.

This clonotype showed up just a few times. The V call is TRBV4-3, the J call TRBJ1-5; D perhaps matches TRBD1 (5 bases). Trimming cost V 4 bases and J 0 bases, with 19 bases left between them. CDR3 size: 18 residues. From germline, CDR1 is LGHNA and CDR2 YSLEER. The CDR3 sequence: CASSPSGGGSYSNQPQHF. CDR3 DNA: TGCGCCAGCAGCCCGTCCGGGGGGGGGAGCTATAGCAATCAGCCCCAGCATTTT.

This clonotype has at least ten counts. V and J are TRBV24-1 and TRBJ2-3; D uncertain. CDR1 and CDR2 (germline): KGHDR, SFDVKD. V was cut by 5 bases and J by 6 bases, with 5 bases left in between. The CDR3 contains 11 residues. The CDR3 DNA is TGTGCCACCAGTGTGAGTGATACGCAGTATTTT. Its translation: CATSVSDTQYF.

This clonotype occurred many times. The V call is TRBV20-1, the J call TRBJ1-2; the D gene is possibly TRBD1 (6 bases). This CDR3 is 13 amino acids long. Between the trimmed V and J ends, which lost 7 bases and 3 bases, there was a span of 15 bases. Germline CDR1 DFQATT, CDR2 SNEGSKA (reference sequence). The CDR3 sequence is CSGSEGQHYGYTF. In DNA, the CDR3 is TGCAGTGGGTCGGAGGGACAACACTATGGCTACACCTTC.

The rearrangement links TRBV9 to TRBJ2-2; D is possibly TRBD2 (5 bases). CDR1 SGDLS and CDR2 YYNGEE come from the germline V gene. V lost 4 bases and J lost 6, with 10 bases in between. The CDR3 totals 13 residues. The CDR3 coding sequence is TGTGCCAGCAGCCCGGGATGGCCCGGGGAGCTGTTTTTT. This sequence encodes CASSPGWPGELFF.

This clonotype occurred a few times. V gene TRBV5-4 combines with J gene TRBJ2-5, with D possibly called TRBD1 or TRBD2 (6 bases each). CDR3 size: 16 residues. Germline CDR1 SGHNT, CDR2 YYREEE (reference sequence). With 0 bases removed from V and 2 bases from J, the gap between germline ends came to 14 bases. The CDR3 DNA sequence: TGTGCCAGCAGCTTGGCCCCGGGGGCAGGGCAAGAGACCCAGTACTTC. It specifies CASSLAPGAGQETQYF. The variable domain in full, with the rest retrieved from reference TRBV5-4 and TRBJ2-5, is ETGVTQSPTHLIKTRGQQVTLRCSSQSGHNTVSWYQQALGQGPQFIFQYYREEENGRGNFPPRFSGLQFPNYSSELNVNALELDDSALYLCASSLAPGAGQETQYFGPGTRLLVL.

This clonotype was counted a few times. The chain joins TRBV20-1 to TRBJ1-5, with 9 positions matching TRBD1. Germline CDR1 reads DFQATT; CDR2 reads SNEGSKA (reference sequence). The CDR3 contains 16 residues. V dropped 2 bases and J dropped 5; count of bases not matched to a gene: 10. The CDR3 sequence is CSARRLTGGFHQPQHF. CDR3 sequence (DNA): TGCAGTGCTAGACGCCTGACAGGGGGTTTTCATCAGCCCCAGCATTTT.

The CDR3 DNA is TGTGCCAGCAGCTCGACCTTTGGTTATTCACCCCTCCACTTT. Translation gives CASSSTFGYSPLHF. The gene calls are TRBV5-6 and TRBJ1-6; D is unresolved. The CDR3 sequence is 14 residues long. V was pared by 3 bases and J by 8 bases, with 12 bases between. CDR1 and CDR2 from the germline V gene are SGHDT and YYEEEE.

This chain connects TRBV20-1 to TRBJ2-7; D may match TRBD1 or TRBD2 (5 bases each). The ends were cut back, 2 bases at V and 0 bases at J, with 14 bases in the middle. CDR1 is DFQATT, CDR2 SNEGSKA, per germline (reference sequence). The CDR3 is made up of 15 amino acids. The CDR3 loop is CSARSGRTLSYEQYF. For the CDR3, the DNA is TGCAGTGCTAGATCGGGACGGACACTCTCCTACGAGCAGTACTTC.

There are many counts of this clonotype. The chain has TRBV29-1 and TRBJ1-1, with D maybe TRBD1 (6 bases). Germline assignment: CDR1 SQVTM and CDR2 ANQGSEA. The CDR3 runs to 12 residues. Trimming pared 1 base from V and 8 bases from J, leaving 11 bases between. The CDR3: CSVEGTVEEAFF. CDR3 coding DNA: TGCAGCGTTGAAGGGACAGTCGAGGAAGCTTTCTTT.

The chain combines TRBV6-5 with TRBJ2-5; 7 bases agree with TRBD1. The CDR3 is 16 residues long. Germline V gene lookup returns CDR1 MNHEY and CDR2 SVGAGI. Trimming took 2 bases from V and 2 from J; bases not matched to a gene: 8. The CDR3 nucleotides read TGTGCCAGCAGTTACGCCCGGGACAGCGAACAAGAGACCCAGTACTTC. This gives the protein CASSYARDSEQETQYF.

In this sample, this clonotype turned up a few times. The chain recombines TRBV29-1 with TRBJ2-5; 8 nucleotides agree with TRBD2. CDR3 size: 13 residues. The J segment lost 2 bases and the V segment lost 6 bases, leaving 5 bases of the junction unmatched. In germline, CDR1 is SQVTM, CDR2 ANQGSEA. The CDR3 region has the DNA TGCAGCGTGAGCGGGGGACTTCAAGAGACCCAGTACTTC. Its translation: CSVSGGLQETQYF.

The J gene is TRBJ2-1, the V gene TRBV20-1; D may be TRBD1 (6 bases). Germline values: CDR1 DFQATT, CDR2 SNEGSKA (reference sequence). The CDR3 spans 11 residues. Trimming pared 7 bases from V and 6 bases from J, leaving 10 bases between. The CDR3 DNA reads TGCAGTGGCCACAGGGCCAATGAGCAGTTCTTC. Translating it yields CSGHRANEQFF.

This rearrangement joins TRBV4-3 to TRBJ1-3; D uncertain. Germline CDR1 reads LGHNA; CDR2 reads YSLEER. V was trimmed by 0 bases and J by 2 bases, leaving 11 bases between them. The CDR3 totals 16 residues. The CDR3 is CASSQDRTGTGNTIYF. The CDR3 coding sequence is TGCGCCAGCAGCCAAGATAGGACTGGGACTGGAAACACCATATATTTT.

This clonotype was seen more than once but under ten times. The genes are TRBV20-1 and TRBJ1-1; maybe TRBD1 (5 bases). The CDR3 totals 19 residues. The germline gives CDR1 DFQATT, CDR2 SNEGSKA (reference sequence). V lost 0 bases and J lost 4, with 27 bases in between. The CDR3 bases are TGCAGTGCTAGAGATCCCGCTACACCGGGACTCACTTGGGGCACTGAAGCTTTCTTT. Translated, it gives CSARDPATPGLTWGTEAFF.

V gene TRBV12-3 or TRBV12-4 combines with J gene TRBJ2-5, with a weak D call TRBD1 (6 bases). This CDR3 comprises 14 residues. The germline V and J ends were trimmed by 7 bases and 1 base, with 13 bases remaining between them. This CDR3 reads CASNPRGGQETQYF. The DNA for the CDR3 is TGTGCCAGCAACCCTAGAGGGGGCCAAGAGACCCAGTACTTC.

The chain employs TRBV20-1 and TRBJ2-1; 9 bases are shared with TRBD2. The CDR3 runs 13 residues. The germline V gene has CDR1 DFQATT and CDR2 SNEGSKA (reference sequence). The ends lost 3 bases at V and 6 bases at J; junction bases unmatched: 3. CDR3: CSARERGVNEQFF. In DNA form, the CDR3 reads TGCAGTGCTAGGGAGCGGGGGGTCAATGAGCAGTTCTTC.

This rearrangement joins TRBV12-3 or TRBV12-4 to TRBJ2-5; 8 bases are shared with TRBD2. The CDR3 has 11 amino acids. V was pared by 4 bases and J by 10 bases, with 2 bases of the junction left unmatched. The CDR3 DNA reads as TGTGCCAGCAGTTACGGGAGGGACCAGTACTTC. Translated: CASSYGRDQYF.

This clonotype was counted at least ten times. The genes are TRBV5-5 and TRBJ2-7, with a tentative D call TRBD1 (5 bases). The CDR3 is 18 amino acids. V was trimmed by 3 bases and J by 3 bases, leaving 25 bases between them. Germline CDR1 and CDR2: SGHKS and YYEKEE (reference sequence). For the CDR3, the DNA is TGTGCCAGCAGCTCCCATCCCTCGACAGTGGGTGGGGACTACGAGCAGTACGTC. It specifies CASSSHPSTVGGDYEQYV.

The chain combines TRBV6-1 with TRBJ1-2; D might be TRBD1 (5 bases). The CDR3 runs to 15 residues. CDR1 is MNHNS, CDR2 SASEGT, per germline. Trimming cost V 7 bases and J 2 bases, with 17 bases left between them. The CDR3, as DNA: TGTGCCAGCACTCGAGGGATTCGGGGGAACTATGGCTACACCTTC. Translation gives CASTRGIRGNYGYTF.

The chain is built from TRBV18 and TRBJ1-1, with D possibly being TRBD1 (5 bases). V was trimmed by 6 bases and J by 5 bases, leaving 22 bases between them. This CDR3 comprises 16 residues. Germline values: CDR1 KGHSH, CDR2 LQKENI. The CDR3 sequence is CASSPQSPFRGTEAFF. In nucleotides, the CDR3 is TGTGCCAGCTCCCCCCAATCACCCTTTAGGGGAACTGAAGCTTTCTTT.

Only a few counts were recorded for this clonotype. The chain links TRBV9 to TRBJ2-7; 7 positions agree with TRBD1. The V and J ends lost 3 bases and 4 bases, in that order; junction bases with no gene match: 10. The CDR3 runs 15 residues. Germline V gives CDR1 SGDLS, CDR2 YYNGEE. The CDR3 is CASSEWDSPSYEQYF. Written as DNA, the CDR3 is TGTGCCAGCAGCGAGTGGGACAGCCCTTCGTACGAGCAGTACTTC.

The V call is TRBV5-6, the J call TRBJ2-2, with 13 bases identical to TRBD2. V shed 2 bases and J 6 bases; nucleotides not matched to a gene: 10. The CDR3 has 18 amino acids. Per the germline V gene, CDR1 is SGHDT and CDR2 is YYEEEE. The chain's CDR3 is CASSFPGLAGSTAGELFF. The CDR3 DNA reads TGTGCCAGCAGCTTTCCGGGACTAGCGGGGAGCACAGCCGGGGAGCTGTTTTTT. Together with reference TRBV5-6 and TRBJ2-2, the CDR3 gives the full variable domain: DAGVTQSPTHLIKTRGQQVTLRCSPKSGHDTVSWYQQALGQGPQFIFQYYEEEERQRGNFPDRFSGHQFPNYSSELNVNALLLGDSALYLCASSFPGLAGSTAGELFFGEGSRLTVL.

There are many counts of this clonotype. This chain connects TRBV6-5 to TRBJ1-2, with D unresolved. The germline gives CDR1 MNHEY, CDR2 SVGAGI. V gave up 5 bases and J gave up 2 bases, with 15 bases separating them. The CDR3 length is 15 residues. The CDR3 DNA follows: TGTGCCAGCAGTCTTGGACTGGTCTTGAACTATGGCTACACCTTC. It is translated as CASSLGLVLNYGYTF.

The chain carries TRBV10-3 and TRBJ2-3, with 9 bases aligning to TRBD2. The V gene's germline CDR1 is ENHRY and CDR2 SYGVKD. This CDR3 has 18 residues. With 3 bases clipped from V and 0 bases from J, the junction kept 10 bases outside the gene matches. DNA for the CDR3: TGTGCCATCAGTGATAAGGGAATAGCGGGGGTCAGCACAGATACGCAGTATTTT. As protein: CAISDKGIAGVSTDTQYF.